A single T cell receptor beta chain is shown here with its context. This specimen comes from a study of blood T cell repertoires in COVID-19. In the study overall: COVID-19 samples from acute and convalescent phases originated in the United States, Italy and Spain.

Methods used by the authors: Using reference gene primer amplification, nucleated cell counts were estimated. Assay: immunoSEQ multiplex PCR; the TCRdb copy retains only in-frame clones and omits some. V, J and clone size reflect that table, while D and trimming were determined from the DNA. This table holds 130,000 to 150,000 clones, approximately 90% found once. Individuals aged about 18 to 90 years were recruited from 20 to 25 US areas. Participant reports of clinical history set cohort assignment. This TCR was sampled from a middle-aged woman who had been exposed to COVID-19. Sequencing was performed on PBMCs or T cells enriched from blood (not recorded which).

The CDR3 spells CASSLDGRTNYGYTF. In nucleotides, the CDR3 is TGTGCCAGCAGCTTAGACGGCAGGACTAACTATGGCTACACCTTC. The chain employs TRBV7-2 and TRBJ1-2; no reliable D call. The CDR3 is made up of 15 amino acids. Germline V gives CDR1 SGHTA, CDR2 FQGNSA. Trimming removed 1 base at V and 0 bases at J, with 9 bases between.